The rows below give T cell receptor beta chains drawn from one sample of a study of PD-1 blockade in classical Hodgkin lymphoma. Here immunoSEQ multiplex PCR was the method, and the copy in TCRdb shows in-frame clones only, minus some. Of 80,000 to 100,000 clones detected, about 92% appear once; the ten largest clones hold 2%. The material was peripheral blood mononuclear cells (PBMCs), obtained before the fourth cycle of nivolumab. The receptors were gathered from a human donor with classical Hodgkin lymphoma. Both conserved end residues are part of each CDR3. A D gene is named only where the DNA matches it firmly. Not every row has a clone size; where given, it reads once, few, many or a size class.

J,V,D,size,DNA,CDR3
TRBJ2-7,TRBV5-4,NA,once,TGTGCCAGCAGCTTGGTCGGAGGACCCTACGAGCAGTACTTC,CASSLVGGPYEQYF
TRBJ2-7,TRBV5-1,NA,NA,TGCGCCAGCAGACTGGGAGCCCCCTACGAGCAGTACTTC,CASRLGAPYEQYF
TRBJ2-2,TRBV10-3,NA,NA,TGTGCCATCAGTCGAAGACAGAGCAACACCGGGGAGCTGTTTTTT,CAISRRQSNTGELFF
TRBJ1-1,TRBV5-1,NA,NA,TGCGCCAGCAGTGGTGGACAGATGAACACTGAAGCTTTCTTT,CASSGGQMNTEAFF
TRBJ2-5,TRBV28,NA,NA,TGTGCCAGCAGTTCCTCGGGATGGGTGGGACAAGAGACCCAGTACTTC,CASSSSGWVGQETQYF
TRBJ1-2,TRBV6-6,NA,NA,TGTGCCAGCAGTTACTCCCTACGGGACCTAAGGGGCTACACCTTC,CASSYSLRDLRGYTF
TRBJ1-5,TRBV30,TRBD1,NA,TGTGCCTGGAGTGTCCCCTTAACAGGGGGCTATCAGCCCCAGCATTTT,CAWSVPLTGGYQPQHF
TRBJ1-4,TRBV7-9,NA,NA,TGTGCCAGCAGCTCGGATGAAAAACTGTTTTTT,CASSSDEKLFF
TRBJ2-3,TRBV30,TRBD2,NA,TGTGCCTGGAATCCCGGACTAGCGGGACCAGATACGCAGTATTTT,CAWNPGLAGPDTQYF
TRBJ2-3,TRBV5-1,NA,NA,TGCGCCAGCAGTTCCCGACAGACGAGAGATACGCAGTATTTT,CASSSRQTRDTQYF
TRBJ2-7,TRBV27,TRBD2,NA,TGTGCCAGCAGACCTAGCGGGAGGCCCTACGAGCAGTACTTC,CASRPSGRPYEQYF
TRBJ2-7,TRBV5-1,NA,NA,TGCGCCAGCAGCACGGGACGGCTTTACGAGCAGTACTTC,CASSTGRLYEQYF
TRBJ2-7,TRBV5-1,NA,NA,TGCGCCAGCAGCGCTCCCGGGACGACCTACGAGCAGTACTTC,CASSAPGTTYEQYF
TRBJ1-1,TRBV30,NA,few,TGTGCCTGGAGTGTAAGAGTGAACACTGAAGCTTTCTTT,CAWSVRVNTEAFF
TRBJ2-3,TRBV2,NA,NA,TGTGCCAGCGGCCTGAGGAGCGGAAACACAGATACGCAGTATTTT,CASGLRSGNTDTQYF
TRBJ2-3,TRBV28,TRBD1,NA,TGTGCCAGCAGTTCCCCGACAGGGGCTGTAGATACGCAGTATTTT,CASSSPTGAVDTQYF
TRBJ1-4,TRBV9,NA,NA,TGTGCCAGCAGCCCCGGACAGACAACTAATGAAAAACTGTTTTTT,CASSPGQTTNEKLFF
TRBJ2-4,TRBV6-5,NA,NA,TGTGCCAGCAGACCTAAGGGGTTGGGGGACATTCAGTACTTC,CASRPKGLGDIQYF
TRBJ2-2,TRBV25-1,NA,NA,TGTGCCAGCAGTGGACTGGCATCTACGAACACCGGGGAGCTGTTTTTT,CASSGLASTNTGELFF
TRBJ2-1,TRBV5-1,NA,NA,TGCGCCAGCAGCCTAGAGGGACTGGTCCTCAATGAGCAGTTCTTC,CASSLEGLVLNEQFF
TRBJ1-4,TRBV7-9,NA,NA,TGTGCCAGCAGCTTCGTTGGGGAAGTGACTGAAAAACTGTTTTTT,CASSFVGEVTEKLFF
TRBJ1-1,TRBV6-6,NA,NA,TGTGCCAGCAAAGAACAGGTTGGATACACTGAAGCTTTCTTT,CASKEQVGYTEAFF
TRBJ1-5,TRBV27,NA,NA,TGTGCCAGCAGCCCCGGAGCAGGCAATCAGCCCCAGCATTTT,CASSPGAGNQPQHF
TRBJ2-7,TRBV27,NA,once,TGTGCCAGCAGTTTTGGCGGGGACGAGCAGTACTTC,CASSFGGDEQYF
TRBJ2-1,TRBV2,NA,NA,TGTGCCAGCAGTGTACAAAATGAGCAGTTCTTC,CASSVQNEQFF